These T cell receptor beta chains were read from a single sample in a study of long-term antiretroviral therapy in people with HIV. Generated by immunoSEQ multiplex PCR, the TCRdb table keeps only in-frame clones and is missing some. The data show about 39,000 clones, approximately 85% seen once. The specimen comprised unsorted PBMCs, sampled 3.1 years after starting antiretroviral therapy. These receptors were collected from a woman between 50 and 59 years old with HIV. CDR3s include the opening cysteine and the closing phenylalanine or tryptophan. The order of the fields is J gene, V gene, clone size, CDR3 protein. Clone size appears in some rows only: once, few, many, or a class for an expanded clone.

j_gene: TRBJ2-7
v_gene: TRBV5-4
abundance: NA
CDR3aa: CASSLDREQYF

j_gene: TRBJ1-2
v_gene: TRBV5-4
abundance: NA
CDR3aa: CASSLREDYLYGYTF

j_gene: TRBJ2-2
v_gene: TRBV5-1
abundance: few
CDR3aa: CASRGDRFTGELFF

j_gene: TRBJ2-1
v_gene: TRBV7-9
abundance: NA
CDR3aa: CASSRTSGGAIAYNEQFF

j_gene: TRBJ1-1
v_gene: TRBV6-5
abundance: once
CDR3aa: CASSPEAAGNTEAFF

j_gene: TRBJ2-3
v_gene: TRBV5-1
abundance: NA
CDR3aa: CASSRASGGGDTQYF

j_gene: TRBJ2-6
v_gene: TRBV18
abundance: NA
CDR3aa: CASSRDSSSGANVLTF

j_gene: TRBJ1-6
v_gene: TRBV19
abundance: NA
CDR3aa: CASSGIPGQGESPLHF

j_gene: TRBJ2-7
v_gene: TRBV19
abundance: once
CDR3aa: CASSMEAAYEQYF

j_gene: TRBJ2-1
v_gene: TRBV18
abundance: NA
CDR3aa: CASSPPGQGRNEQFF

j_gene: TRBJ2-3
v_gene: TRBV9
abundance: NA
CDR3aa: CASSVRGRDTDTQYF

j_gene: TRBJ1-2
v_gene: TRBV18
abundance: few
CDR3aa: CASSPRRTNYGYTF